This TCR beta chain was obtained from a study of blood T cells in healthy people across ages. The donors, aged 6 to 90, were healthy Caucasians from Russia. For every donor, a draw yielded ten milliliters of peripheral blood. CDR1 is SGDLS and CDR2 is YYNGEE in the germline V gene. The CDR3 consists of 17 residues. The V gene lost 4 bases and the J gene lost 7 bases, with 23 bases spanning the gap. Sample-barcoded 5' priming and a J-beta primer mix drove a second PCR of roughly 7 to 11 cycles. Using its own MiXCR run on the 5' RACE reads, TCRdb lists one record per CDR3 protein. Seen here are over 950,000 distinct CDR3 sequences, 35% to 40% observed once, and the top ten hold approximately 14%.

This receptor was taken from a man younger than 35 in good health. The chain uses TRBV9 and TRBJ2-2, with D perhaps given as TRBD1 or TRBD2 (6 bases each). Sequencing input: blood. The CDR3 coding sequence is TGTGCCAGCAGCCGTAGGTCGGGGGCTCGGGTCGGCGGGGAGCTGTTTTTT. Translated, it gives CASSRRSGARVGGELFF.